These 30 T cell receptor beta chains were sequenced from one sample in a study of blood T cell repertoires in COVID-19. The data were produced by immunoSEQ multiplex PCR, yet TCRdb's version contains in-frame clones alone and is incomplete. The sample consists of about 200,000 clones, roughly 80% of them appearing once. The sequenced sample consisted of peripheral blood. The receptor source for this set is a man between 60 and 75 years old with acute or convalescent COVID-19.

In DNA form, the CDR3 reads TGTGCCAGCAGTTTACCCAGCGGGCACAACACCTACGAGCAGTACTTC. Translating gives CASSLPSGHNTYEQYF. V gene TRBV28 combines with J gene TRBJ2-7; tentative D call: TRBD2 (6 bases). This CDR3 contains 16 residues. Trimming took 2 bases from V and 2 from J, leaving 16 bases between them. CDR1 and CDR2 (germline): MDHEN, SYDVKM.

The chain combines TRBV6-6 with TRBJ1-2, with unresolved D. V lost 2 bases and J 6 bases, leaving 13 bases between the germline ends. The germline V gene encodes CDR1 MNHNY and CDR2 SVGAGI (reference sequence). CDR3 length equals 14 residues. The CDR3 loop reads CASSYLTATDGYTF. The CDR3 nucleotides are TGTGCCAGCAGTTACCTCACAGCCACGGATGGCTACACCTTC.

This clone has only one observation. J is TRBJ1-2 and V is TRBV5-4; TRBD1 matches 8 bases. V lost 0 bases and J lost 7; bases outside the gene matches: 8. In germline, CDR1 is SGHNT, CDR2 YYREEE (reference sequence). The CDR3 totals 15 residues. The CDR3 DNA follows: TGTGCCAGCAGCTTGGAACCCCAGGGGGCGGCTGGCTACACCTTC. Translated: CASSLEPQGAAGYTF.

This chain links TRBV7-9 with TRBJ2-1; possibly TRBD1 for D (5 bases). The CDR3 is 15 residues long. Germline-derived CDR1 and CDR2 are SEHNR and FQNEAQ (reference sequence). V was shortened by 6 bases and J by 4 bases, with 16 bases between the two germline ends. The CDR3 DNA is TGTGCCAGCAGTTTTACAGTGGGGCTTTACAATGAGCAGTTCTTC. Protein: CASSFTVGLYNEQFF.

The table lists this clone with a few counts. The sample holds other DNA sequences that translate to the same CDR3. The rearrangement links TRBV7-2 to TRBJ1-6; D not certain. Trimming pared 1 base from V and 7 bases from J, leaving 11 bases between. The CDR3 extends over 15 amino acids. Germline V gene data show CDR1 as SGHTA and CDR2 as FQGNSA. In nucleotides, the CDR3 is TGTGCCAGCAGCTTAGACCGGGCGGGGAATTCACCCCTCCACTTT. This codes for CASSLDRAGNSPLHF. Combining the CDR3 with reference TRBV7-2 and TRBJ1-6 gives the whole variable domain GAGVSQSPSNKVTEKGKDVELRCDPISGHTALYWYRQSLGQGLEFLIYFQGNSAPDKSGLPSDRFSAERTGGSVSTLTIQRTQQEDSAVYLCASSLDRAGNSPLHFGNGTRLTVT.

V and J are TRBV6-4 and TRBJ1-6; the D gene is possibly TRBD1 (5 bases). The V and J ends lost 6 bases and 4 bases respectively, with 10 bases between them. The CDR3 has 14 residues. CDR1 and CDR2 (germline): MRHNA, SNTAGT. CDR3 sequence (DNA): TGTGCCAGCAGGGGGGAGGGGTATAATTCACCCCTCCACTTT. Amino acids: CASRGEGYNSPLHF.

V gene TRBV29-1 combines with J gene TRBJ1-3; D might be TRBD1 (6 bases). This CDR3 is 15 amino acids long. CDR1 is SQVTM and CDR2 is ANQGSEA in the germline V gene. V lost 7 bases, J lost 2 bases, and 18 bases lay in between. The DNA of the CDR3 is TGCAGCGCAATGTTAGGGGGGGGAACTGGAAACACCATATATTTT. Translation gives CSAMLGGGTGNTIYF.

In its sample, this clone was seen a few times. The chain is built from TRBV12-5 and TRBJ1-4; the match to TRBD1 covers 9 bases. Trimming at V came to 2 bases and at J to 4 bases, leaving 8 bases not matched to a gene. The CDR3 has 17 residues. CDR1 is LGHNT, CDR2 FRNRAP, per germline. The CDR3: CASGLITRQGVNEKLFF. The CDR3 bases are TGTGCTAGTGGTTTGATTACGAGACAGGGGGTTAATGAAAAACTGTTTTTT.

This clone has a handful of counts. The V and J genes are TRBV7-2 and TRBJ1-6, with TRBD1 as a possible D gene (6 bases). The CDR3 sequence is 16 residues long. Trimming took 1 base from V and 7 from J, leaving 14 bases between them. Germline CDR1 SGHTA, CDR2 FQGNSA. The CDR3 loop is CASSLEAGGRNSPLHF. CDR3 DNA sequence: TGTGCCAGCAGCTTAGAGGCGGGGGGGCGGAATTCACCCCTCCACTTT.

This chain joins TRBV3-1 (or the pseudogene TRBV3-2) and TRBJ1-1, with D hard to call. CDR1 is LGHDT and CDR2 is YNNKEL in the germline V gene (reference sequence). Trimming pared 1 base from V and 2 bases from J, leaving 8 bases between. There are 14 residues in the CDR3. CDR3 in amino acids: CASSQAGSNTEAFF. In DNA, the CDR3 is TGTGCCAGCAGCCAAGCCGGGAGCAACACTGAAGCTTTCTTT.

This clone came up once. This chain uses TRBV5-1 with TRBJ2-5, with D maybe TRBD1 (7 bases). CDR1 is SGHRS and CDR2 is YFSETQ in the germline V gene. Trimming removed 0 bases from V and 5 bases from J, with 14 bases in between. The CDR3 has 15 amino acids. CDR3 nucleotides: TGCGCCAGCAGCTTGGCCCAGGGGGGAGGTGAGACCCAGTACTTC. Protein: CASSLAQGGGETQYF.

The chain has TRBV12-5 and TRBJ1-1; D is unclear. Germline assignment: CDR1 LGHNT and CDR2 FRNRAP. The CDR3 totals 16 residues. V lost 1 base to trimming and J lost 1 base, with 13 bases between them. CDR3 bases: TGTGCTAGTGGTTTGGGGCCCCCACACCCGAACACTGAAGCTTTCTTT. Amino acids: CASGLGPPHPNTEAFF.

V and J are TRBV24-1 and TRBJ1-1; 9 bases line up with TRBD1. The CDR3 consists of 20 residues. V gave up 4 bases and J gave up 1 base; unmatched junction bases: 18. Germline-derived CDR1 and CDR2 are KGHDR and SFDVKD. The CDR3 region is CATSDPTPYRGRIENTEAFF. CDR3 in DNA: TGTGCCACCAGTGACCCAACGCCCTACAGGGGGCGTATAGAGAACACTGAAGCTTTCTTT.

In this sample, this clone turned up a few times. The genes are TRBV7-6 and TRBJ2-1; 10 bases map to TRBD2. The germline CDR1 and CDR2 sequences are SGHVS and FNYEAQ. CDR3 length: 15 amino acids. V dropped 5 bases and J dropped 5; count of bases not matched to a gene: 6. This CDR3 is CASSPGLAPNNEQFF. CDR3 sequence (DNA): TGTGCCAGCAGCCCGGGACTAGCGCCGAACAATGAGCAGTTCTTC. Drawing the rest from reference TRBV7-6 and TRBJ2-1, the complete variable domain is GAGVSQSPRYKVTKRGQDVALRCDPISGHVSLYWYRQALGQGPEFLTYFNYEAQQDKSGLPNDRFSAERPEGSISTLTIQRTEQRDSAMYRCASSPGLAPNNEQFFGPGTRLTVL.

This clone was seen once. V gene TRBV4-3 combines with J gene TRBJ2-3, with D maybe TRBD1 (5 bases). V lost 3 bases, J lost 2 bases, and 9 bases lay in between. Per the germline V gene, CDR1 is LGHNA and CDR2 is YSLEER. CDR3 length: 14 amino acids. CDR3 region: CASSQGQHTDTQYF. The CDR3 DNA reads TGCGCCAGCAGCCAGGGGCAGCACACAGATACGCAGTATTTT.

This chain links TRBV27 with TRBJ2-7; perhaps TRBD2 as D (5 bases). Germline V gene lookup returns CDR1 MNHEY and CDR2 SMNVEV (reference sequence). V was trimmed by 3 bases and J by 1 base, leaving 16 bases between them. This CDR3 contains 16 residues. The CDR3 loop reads CASSFAGVGGSYEQYF. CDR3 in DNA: TGTGCCAGCAGTTTCGCAGGAGTAGGAGGTTCCTACGAGCAGTACTTC.

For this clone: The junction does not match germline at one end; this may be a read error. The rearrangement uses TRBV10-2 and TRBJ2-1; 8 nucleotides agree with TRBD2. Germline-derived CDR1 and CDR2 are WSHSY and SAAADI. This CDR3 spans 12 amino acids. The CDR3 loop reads CASSEAHGLAVF. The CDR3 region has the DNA TGCGCCAGCAGTGAGGCCCACGGACTAGCAGTCTTC.

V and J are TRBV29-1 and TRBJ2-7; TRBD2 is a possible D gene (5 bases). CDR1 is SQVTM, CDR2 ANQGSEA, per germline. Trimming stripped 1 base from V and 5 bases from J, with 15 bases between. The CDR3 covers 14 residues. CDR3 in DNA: TGCAGCGTTGAAGGCACTAGTCGAGGCGACGAGCAGTACTTC. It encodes CSVEGTSRGDEQYF.

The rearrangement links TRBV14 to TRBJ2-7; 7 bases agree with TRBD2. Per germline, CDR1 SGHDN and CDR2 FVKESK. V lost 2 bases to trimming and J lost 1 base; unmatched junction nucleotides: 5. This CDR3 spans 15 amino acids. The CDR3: CASSQLWGGSYEQYF. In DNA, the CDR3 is TGTGCCAGCAGCCAATTGTGGGGGGGATCCTACGAGCAGTACTTC.

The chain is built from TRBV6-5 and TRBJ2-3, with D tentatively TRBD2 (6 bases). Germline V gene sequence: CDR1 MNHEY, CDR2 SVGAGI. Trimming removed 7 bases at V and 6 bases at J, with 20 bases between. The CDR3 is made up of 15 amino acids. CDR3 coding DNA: TGTGCCAGCACCTCTAGCGTGCCGGCGGTGGATACGCAGTATTTT. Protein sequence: CASTSSVPAVDTQYF.

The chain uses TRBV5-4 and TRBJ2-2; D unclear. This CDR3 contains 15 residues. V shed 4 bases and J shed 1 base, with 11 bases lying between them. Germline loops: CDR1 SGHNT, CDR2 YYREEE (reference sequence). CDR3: CASSPSGLNTGELFF. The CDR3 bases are TGTGCCAGCAGCCCCAGTGGGCTGAACACCGGGGAGCTGTTTTTT. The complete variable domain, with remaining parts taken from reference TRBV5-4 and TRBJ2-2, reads ETGVTQSPTHLIKTRGQQVTLRCSSQSGHNTVSWYQQALGQGPQFIFQYYREEENGRGNFPPRFSGLQFPNYSSELNVNALELDDSALYLCASSPSGLNTGELFFGEGSRLTVL.

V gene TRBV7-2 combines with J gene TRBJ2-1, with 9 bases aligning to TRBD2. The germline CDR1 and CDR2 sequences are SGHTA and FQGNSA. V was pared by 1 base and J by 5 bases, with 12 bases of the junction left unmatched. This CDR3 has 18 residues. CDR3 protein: CASSLVSSSGGSHNEQFF. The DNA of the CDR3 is TGTGCCAGCAGCTTAGTTAGTTCCAGCGGGGGGTCACACAATGAGCAGTTCTTC.

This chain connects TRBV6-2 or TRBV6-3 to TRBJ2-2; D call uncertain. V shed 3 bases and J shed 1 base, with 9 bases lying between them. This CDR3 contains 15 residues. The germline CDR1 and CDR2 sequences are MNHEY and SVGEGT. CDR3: CASSYFSLNTGELFF. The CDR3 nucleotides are TGTGCCAGCAGTTATTTTTCATTGAACACCGGGGAGCTGTTTTTT.

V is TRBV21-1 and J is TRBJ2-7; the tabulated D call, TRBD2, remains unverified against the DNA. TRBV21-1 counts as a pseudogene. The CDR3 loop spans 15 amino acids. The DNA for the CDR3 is TGTGCCAGCAGCAAAGCCCGGGGAACGTCGTACGAGCAGTACTTC. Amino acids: CASSKARGTSYEQYF.

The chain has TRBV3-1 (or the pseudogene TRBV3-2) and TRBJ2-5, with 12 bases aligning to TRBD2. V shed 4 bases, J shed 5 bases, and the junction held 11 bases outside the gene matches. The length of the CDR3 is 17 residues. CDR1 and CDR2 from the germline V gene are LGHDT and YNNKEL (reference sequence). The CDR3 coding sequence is TGTGCCAGCAGCCCTCAAGCTCTAGCGGGAGGGAGGGAGACCCAGTACTTC. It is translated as CASSPQALAGGRETQYF.

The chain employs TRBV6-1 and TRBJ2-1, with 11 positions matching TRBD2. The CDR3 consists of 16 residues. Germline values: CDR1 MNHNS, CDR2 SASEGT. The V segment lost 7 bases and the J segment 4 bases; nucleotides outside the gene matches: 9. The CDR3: CASTDPGTSGYNEQFF. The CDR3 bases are TGTGCCAGCACTGACCCCGGGACTAGCGGATACAATGAGCAGTTCTTC.

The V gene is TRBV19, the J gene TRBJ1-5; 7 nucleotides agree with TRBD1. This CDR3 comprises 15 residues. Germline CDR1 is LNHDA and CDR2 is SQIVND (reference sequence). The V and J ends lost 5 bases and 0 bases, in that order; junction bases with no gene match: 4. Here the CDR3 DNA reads TGTGCCAGTAGTCCGACAGGGTATAGCAATCAGCCCCAGCATTTT. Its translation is CASSPTGYSNQPQHF. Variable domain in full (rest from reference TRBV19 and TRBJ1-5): DGGITQSPKYLFRKEGQNVTLSCEQNLNHDAMYWYRQDPGQGLRLIYYSQIVNDFQKGDIAEGYSVSREKKESFPLTVTSAQKNPTAFYLCASSPTGYSNQPQHFGDGTRLSIL.

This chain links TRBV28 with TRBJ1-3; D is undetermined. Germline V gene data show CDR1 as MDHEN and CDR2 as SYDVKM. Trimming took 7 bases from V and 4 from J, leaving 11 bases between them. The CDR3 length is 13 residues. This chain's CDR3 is CASTSGSGNTIYF. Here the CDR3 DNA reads TGTGCCAGCACGTCAGGCTCCGGAAACACCATATATTTT.

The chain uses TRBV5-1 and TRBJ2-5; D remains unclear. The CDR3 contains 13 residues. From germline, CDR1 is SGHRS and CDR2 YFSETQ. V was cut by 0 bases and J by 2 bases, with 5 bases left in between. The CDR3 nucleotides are TGCGCCAGCAGCTTGGGGCGGCAAGAGACCCAGTACTTC. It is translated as CASSLGRQETQYF. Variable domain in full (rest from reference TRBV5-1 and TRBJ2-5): KAGVTQTPRYLIKTRGQQVTLSCSPISGHRSVSWYQQTPGQGLQFLFEYFSETQRNKGNFPGRFSGRQFSNSRSEMNVSTLELGDSALYLCASSLGRQETQYFGPGTRLLVL.

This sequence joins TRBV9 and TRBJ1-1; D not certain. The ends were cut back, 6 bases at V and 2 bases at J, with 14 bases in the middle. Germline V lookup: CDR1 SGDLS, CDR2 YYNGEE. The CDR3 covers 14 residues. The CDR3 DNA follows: TGTGCCAGCAAGAGGTACGGCGGAAACACTGAAGCTTTCTTT. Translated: CASKRYGGNTEAFF.